Below, one T cell receptor (beta chain) is given with its context. Antigen: not known. This record belongs to a study of T cells in narcolepsy. Study summary: Donors had narcolepsy type 1 or type 2, or were healthy controls. Notes on the study in general: Reportedly, autoreactive clonotypes were serially detected in patients' blood but not controls'. HCRT-specific and TRIB2-specific autoreactive clonotypes appeared among same-patient CSF and blood CD4+ clonotypes. Some memory CD4+ repertoires had no autoreactive clone sequences.

V was trimmed by 3 bases and J by 4 bases, leaving 6 bases between them. The CDR3 sequence is 12 residues long. Germline CDR1 is SGHAT and CDR2 is FQDESV (reference sequence). Using immunoSEQ multiplex PCR, the repertoire was profiled, and TCRdb retains in-frame clones only, with some absent. The table shows 25,000 to 35,000 clones, with around 80% occurring only once. Sample: CD45RA- memory CD4+ T cells from PBMCs. This sequence was found in a human donor with narcolepsy. V is TRBV11-1 and J is TRBJ1-2, with D unclear. CDR3: CASSLQGYGYTF. CDR3 bases: TGTGCCAGCAGCTTGCAAGGCTATGGCTACACCTTC.